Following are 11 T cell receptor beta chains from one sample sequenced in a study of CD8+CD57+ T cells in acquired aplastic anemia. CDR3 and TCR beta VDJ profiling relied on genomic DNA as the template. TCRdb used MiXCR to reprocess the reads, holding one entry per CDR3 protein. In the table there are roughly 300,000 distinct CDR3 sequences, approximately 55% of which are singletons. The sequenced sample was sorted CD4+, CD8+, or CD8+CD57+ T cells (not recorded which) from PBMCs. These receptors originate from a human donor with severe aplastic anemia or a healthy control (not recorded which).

The CDR3 loop reads CASRRGQGPSYEQYV. CDR3 bases: TGTGCCAGCAGAAGGGGACAGGGGCCTTCCTACGAGCAGTACGTC. The rearrangement links TRBV5-4 to TRBJ2-7, with 10 positions matching TRBD1. Germline values: CDR1 SGHNT, CDR2 YYREEE (reference sequence). V trimming: 5 bases; J trimming: 1 base; junction bases outside the gene matches: 6. The length of the CDR3 is 15 residues.

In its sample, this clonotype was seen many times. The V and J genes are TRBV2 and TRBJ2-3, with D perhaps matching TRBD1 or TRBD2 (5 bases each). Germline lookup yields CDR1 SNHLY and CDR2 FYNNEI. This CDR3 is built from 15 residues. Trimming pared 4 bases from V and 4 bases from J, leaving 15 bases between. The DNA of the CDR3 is TGTGCCAGCAGTGGCCCGGGGCTAGGGCCAGATACGCAGTATTTT. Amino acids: CASSGPGLGPDTQYF.

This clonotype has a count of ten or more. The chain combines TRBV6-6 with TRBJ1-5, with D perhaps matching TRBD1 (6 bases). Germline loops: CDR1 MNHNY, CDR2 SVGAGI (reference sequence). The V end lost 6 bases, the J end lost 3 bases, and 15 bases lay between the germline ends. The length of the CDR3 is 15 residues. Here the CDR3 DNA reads TGTGCCAGCAGCCTAGGACAGCGACACAATCAGCCCCAGCATTTT. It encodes CASSLGQRHNQPQHF.

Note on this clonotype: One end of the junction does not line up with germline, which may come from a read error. The CDR3 loop reads CASSSLTGVTNTGELFF. The CDR3, as DNA: TGTGCCAGCAGTTCCTTGACAGGCGTCACGAACACTGGGGAGCTGTTTTTT. This chain uses TRBV9 with TRBJ2-2, with D tentatively TRBD1 (6 bases). CDR1 and CDR2 (germline): SGDLS, YYNGEE. This CDR3 is built from 17 residues.

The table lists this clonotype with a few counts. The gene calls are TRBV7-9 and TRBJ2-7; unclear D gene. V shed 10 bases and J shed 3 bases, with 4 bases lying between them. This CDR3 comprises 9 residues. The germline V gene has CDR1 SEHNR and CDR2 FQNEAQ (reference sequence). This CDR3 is CATDYEQYF. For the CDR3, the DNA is TGTGCCACCGACTACGAGCAGTACTTC.

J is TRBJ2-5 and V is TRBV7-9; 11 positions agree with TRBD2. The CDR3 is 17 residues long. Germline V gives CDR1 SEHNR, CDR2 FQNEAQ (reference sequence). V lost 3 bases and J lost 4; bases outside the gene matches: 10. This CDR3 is CASSFKMLAGGGETQYF. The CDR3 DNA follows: TGTGCCAGCAGCTTTAAGATGCTAGCGGGGGGAGGAGAGACCCAGTACTTC.

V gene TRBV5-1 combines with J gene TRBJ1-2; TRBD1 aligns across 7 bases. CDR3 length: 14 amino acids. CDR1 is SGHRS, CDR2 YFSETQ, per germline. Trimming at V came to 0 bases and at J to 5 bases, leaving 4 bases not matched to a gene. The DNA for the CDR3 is TGCGCCAGCAGCTTGGTGGCAGGGGGATATGGCTACACCTTC. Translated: CASSLVAGGYGYTF.

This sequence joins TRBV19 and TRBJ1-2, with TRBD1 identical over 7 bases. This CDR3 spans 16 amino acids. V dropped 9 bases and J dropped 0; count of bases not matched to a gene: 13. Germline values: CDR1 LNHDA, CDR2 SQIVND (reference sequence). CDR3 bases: TGTGCCAGCTCCGCGATCGGACAGGCTACTAACTATGGCTACACCTTC. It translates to CASSAIGQATNYGYTF.

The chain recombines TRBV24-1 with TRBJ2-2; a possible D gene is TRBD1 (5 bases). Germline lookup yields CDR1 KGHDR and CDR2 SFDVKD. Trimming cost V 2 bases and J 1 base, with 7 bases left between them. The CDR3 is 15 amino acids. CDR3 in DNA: TGTGCCACCAGTGATTACAGGAGGAACACCGGGGAGCTGTTTTTT. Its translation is CATSDYRRNTGELFF.

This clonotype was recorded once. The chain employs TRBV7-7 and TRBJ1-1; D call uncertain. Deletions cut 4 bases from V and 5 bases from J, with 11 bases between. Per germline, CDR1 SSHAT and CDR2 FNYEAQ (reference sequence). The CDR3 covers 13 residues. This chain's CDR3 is CASSSYPGTEAFF. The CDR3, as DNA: TGTGCCAGCAGCTCCTACCCCGGGACTGAAGCTTTCTTT.

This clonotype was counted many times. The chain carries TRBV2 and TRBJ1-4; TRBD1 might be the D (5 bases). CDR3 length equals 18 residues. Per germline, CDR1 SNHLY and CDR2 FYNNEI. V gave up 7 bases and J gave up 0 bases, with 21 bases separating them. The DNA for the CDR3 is TGTGCCAGCATAGGGGTGGGGCCGAACTTTGCAACTAATGAAAAACTGTTTTTT. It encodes CASIGVGPNFATNEKLFF.